The entry below gives a single T cell receptor (beta chain) sequence along with its context. Starting from approximately 470 ng of total RNA, TCR beta cDNA was produced with a primer in the constant region. Employing slightly modified ARM-PCR, three nested multiplex PCR rounds were run, and these gave rise to the TCR beta libraries. The study ran its first two PCR rounds for roughly 9 cycles each, using TRBV1-TRBV30 forward primers and a C-beta reverse primer. TCRdb called the multiplex PCR reads again in MiXCR, with one record for every CDR3 protein. The table includes 300,000 to 350,000 distinct CDR3 sequences, 65% detected once. This specimen belongs to a study of tumor-infiltrating lymphocytes in primary liver carcinoma. The germline CDR1 and CDR2 sequences are ENHRY and SYGVKD. The CDR3 spans 13 residues. Trimming removed 4 bases at V and 10 bases at J, with 13 bases between. RNA isolated from unsorted whole blood supplied the blood RNA, with germline DNA also extracted.

The chain carries TRBV10-3 and TRBJ2-2; D gene uncertain. Sequenced sample: peripheral blood. This clonotype was sampled from a man aged 40-50 years with primary liver carcinoma and hepatitis B virus infection. CDR3 nucleotides: TGTGCCATCAGTGTGACTCTAACAAAGGAGCTGTTTTTT. Translated: CAISVTLTKELFF.